This T cell receptor (beta chain) was retrieved from a study of cytotoxic CD8 clonotypes in ibrutinib-treated CLL. Study-level information: Responses: approximately 25 partial, 2 complete; after median approximately 68 months, about 15 stayed remitted, roughly 12 progressed.

About this clone itself: Antigen unknown.

Notes on the study in general: Clonality went up at ibrutinib response and then declined back toward baseline at progression. Lymph node repertoires were not studied, and sampling times were unmatched.

Repertoires were generated with immunoSEQ multiplex PCR, while TCRdb's copy carries only in-frame clones and drops some. The sample lists about 130,000 clones; about 79% were seen once. Germline CDR1 MNHNS, CDR2 SASEGT. CDR3 length: 14 residues. Trimming took off 4 bases at V and 4 bases at J, with 12 bases between the two ends. V gene TRBV6-1 combines with J gene TRBJ2-3; possible D gene TRBD1, 6 bases. This TCR came from a human donor with chronic lymphocytic leukemia. The starting material was PBMCs, obtained after 12 months of ibrutinib treatment. DNA of the CDR3: TGTGCCAGCAGTGCCAGGGGCCAGCCAGATACGCAGTATTTT. It translates to CASSARGQPDTQYF.